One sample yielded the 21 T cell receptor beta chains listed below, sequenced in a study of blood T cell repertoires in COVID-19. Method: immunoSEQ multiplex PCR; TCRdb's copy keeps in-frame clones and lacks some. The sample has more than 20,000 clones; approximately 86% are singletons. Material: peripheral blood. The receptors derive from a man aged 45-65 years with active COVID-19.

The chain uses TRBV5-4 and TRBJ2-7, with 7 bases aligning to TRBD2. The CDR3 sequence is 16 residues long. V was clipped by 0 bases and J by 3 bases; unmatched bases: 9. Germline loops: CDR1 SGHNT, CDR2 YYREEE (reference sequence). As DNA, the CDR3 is TGTGCCAGCAGCTTGGGGGGAAGCGGGGCCCTCTACGAGCAGTACTTC. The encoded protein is CASSLGGSGALYEQYF.

The CDR3 DNA reads as TGTGCCAGCAGTGGGACCGGGACAGCGAACACCGGGGAGCTGTTTTTT. This encodes CASSGTGTANTGELFF. The genes are TRBV25-1 and TRBJ2-2, with TRBD1 matching over 7 bases. J lost 0 bases, V lost 4 bases, and 5 bases had no gene match. The CDR3 extends over 16 amino acids. CDR1 MGHDK and CDR2 SYGVNS come from the germline V gene.

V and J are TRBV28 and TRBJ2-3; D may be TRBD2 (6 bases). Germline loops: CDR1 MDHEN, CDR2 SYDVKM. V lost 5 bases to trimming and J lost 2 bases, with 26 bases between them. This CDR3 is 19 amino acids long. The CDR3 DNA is TGTGCCAGCAGTCTCCCCCCCAAGGAGCGGGCGGGACCCACAGATACGCAGTATTTT. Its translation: CASSLPPKERAGPTDTQYF. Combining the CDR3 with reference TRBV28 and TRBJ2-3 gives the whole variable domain DVKVTQSSRYLVKRTGEKVFLECVQDMDHENMFWYRQDPGLGLRLIYFSYDVKMKEKGDIPEGYSVSREKKERFSLILESASTNQTSMYLCASSLPPKERAGPTDTQYFGPGTRLTVL.

The CDR3 here is CSARAGTEAFF. The DNA of the CDR3 is TGCAGTGCCCGGGCGGGCACTGAAGCTTTCTTT. The rearrangement links TRBV20-1 to TRBJ1-1, with D uncertain. This CDR3 is 11 amino acids long. Germline V lookup: CDR1 DFQATT, CDR2 SNEGSKA (reference sequence). The V gene lost 6 bases and the J gene lost 4 bases, with 9 bases spanning the gap.

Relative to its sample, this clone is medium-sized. The CDR3 nucleotides are TGTGCCAGCAGCGTAGTGCCCCGACCCGACGGAGGGGACACCGGGGAGCTGTTTTTT. Its translation is CASSVVPRPDGGDTGELFF. The V gene is TRBV9, the J gene TRBJ2-2; D perhaps matches TRBD2 (6 bases). Trimming stripped 0 bases from V and 3 bases from J, with 21 bases between. CDR3 length: 19 amino acids. The V gene's germline CDR1 is SGDLS and CDR2 YYNGEE.

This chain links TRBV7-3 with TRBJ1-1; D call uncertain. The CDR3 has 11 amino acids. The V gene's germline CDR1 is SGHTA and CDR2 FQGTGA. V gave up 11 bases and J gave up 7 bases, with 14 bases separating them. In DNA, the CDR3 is TGTGCCTGCTACAGACCCATTGAAGCTTTCTTT. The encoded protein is CACYRPIEAFF.

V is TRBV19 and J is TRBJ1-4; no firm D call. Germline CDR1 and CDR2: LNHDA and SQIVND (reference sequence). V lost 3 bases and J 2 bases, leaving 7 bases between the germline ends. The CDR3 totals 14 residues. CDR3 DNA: TGTGCCAGTAGTATGGGAGTCACTAATGAAAAACTGTTTTTT. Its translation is CASSMGVTNEKLFF.

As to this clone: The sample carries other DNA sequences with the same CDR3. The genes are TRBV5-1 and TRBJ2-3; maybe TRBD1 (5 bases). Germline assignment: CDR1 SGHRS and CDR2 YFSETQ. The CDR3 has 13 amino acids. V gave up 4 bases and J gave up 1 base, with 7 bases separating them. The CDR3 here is CASSLRGTDTQYF. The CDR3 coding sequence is TGCGCCAGCAGCCTCAGGGGCACAGATACGCAGTATTTT.

CDR3 DNA sequence: TGTGCCAGCGCACGCAGGGATCGAGGTGGCTACACCTTC. Translated: CASARRDRGGYTF. The chain links TRBV2 to TRBJ1-2, with D possibly TRBD1 on 5 matching bases. Looked up from germline, CDR1 is SNHLY and CDR2 is FYNNEI. Trimming removed 8 bases at V and 7 bases at J, with 17 bases between. The CDR3 totals 13 residues. Full variable domain (remainder filled in from reference TRBV2 and TRBJ1-2): EPEVTQTPSHQVTQMGQEVILRCVPISNHLYFYWYRQILGQKVEFLVSFYNNEISEKSEIFDDQFSVERPDGSNFTLKIRSTKLEDSAMYFCASARRDRGGYTFGSGTRLTVV.

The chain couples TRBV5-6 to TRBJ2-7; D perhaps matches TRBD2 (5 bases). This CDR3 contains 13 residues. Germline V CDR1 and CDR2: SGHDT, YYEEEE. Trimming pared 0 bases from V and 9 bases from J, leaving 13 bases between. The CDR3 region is CASSLGSGVPQYF. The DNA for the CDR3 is TGTGCCAGCAGCTTGGGATCCGGGGTTCCGCAGTACTTC.

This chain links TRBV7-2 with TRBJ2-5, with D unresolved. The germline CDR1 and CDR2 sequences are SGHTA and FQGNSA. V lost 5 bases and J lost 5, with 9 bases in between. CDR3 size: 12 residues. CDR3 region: CASSPRGETQYF. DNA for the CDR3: TGTGCCAGCAGCCCTCGAGGCGAGACCCAGTACTTC.

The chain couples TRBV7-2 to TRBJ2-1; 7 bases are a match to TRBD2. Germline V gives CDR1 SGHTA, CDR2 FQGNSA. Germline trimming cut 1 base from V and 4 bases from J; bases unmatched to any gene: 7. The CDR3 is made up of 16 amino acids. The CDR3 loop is CASSLVTGGAYNEQFF. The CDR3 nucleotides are TGTGCCAGCAGCTTAGTTACGGGGGGAGCTTACAATGAGCAGTTCTTC.

The CDR3 region is CSVVGGHYGYTF. In DNA form, the CDR3 reads TGCAGCGTTGTCGGGGGTCACTATGGCTACACCTTC. V and J are TRBV29-1 and TRBJ1-2; TRBD1 might be the D (5 bases). From germline, CDR1 is SQVTM and CDR2 ANQGSEA. The CDR3 has 12 residues. With 4 bases removed from V and 3 bases from J, the gap between germline ends came to 9 bases.

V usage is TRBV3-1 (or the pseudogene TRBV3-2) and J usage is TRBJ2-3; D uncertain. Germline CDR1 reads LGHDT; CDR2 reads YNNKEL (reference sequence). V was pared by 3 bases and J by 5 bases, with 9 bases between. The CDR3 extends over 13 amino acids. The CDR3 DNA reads TGTGCCAGCAGCCACGAGTTGTTAGATACGCAGTATTTT. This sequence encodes CASSHELLDTQYF.

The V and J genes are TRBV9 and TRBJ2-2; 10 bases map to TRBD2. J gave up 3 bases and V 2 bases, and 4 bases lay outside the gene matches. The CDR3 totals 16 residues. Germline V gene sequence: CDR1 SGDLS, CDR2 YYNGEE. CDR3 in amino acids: CASSVGTSAHTGELFF. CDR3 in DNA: TGTGCCAGCAGCGTCGGGACTAGCGCACACACCGGGGAGCTGTTTTTT.

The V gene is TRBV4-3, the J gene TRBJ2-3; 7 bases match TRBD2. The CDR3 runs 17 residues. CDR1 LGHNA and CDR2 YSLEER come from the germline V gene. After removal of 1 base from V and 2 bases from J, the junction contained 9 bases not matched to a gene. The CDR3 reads CASSQAPASGSTDTQYF. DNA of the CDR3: TGCGCCAGCAGCCAAGCCCCAGCTAGCGGTTCCACAGATACGCAGTATTTT.

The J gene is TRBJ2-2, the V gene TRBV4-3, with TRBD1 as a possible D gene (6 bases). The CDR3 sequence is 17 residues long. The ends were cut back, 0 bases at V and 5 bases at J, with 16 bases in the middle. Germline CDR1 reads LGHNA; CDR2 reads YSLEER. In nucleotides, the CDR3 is TGCGCCAGCAGCCAAGATGGGCAGACAGGACGGACCGGGGAGCTGTTTTTT. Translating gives CASSQDGQTGRTGELFF.

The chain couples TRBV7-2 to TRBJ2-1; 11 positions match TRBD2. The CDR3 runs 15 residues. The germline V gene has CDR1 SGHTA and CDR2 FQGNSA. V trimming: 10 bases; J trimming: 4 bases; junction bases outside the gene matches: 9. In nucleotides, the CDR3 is TGTGCCACAATGACTAGCGGGACCTTTTACAATGAGCAGTTCTTC. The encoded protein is CATMTSGTFYNEQFF.

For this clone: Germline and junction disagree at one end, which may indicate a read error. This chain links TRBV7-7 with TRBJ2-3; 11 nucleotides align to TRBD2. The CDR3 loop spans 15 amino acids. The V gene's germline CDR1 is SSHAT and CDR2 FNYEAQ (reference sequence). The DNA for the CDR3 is TGTGCTAGCAGCCCTAGCGGGGGGTTCACAGATACGCAGTATTTT. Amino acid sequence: CASSPSGGFTDTQYF.

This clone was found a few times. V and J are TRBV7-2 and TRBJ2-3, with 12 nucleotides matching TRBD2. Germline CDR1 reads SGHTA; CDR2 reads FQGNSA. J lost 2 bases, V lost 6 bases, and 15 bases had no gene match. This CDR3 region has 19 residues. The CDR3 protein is CASRTGLAGYSPPTDTQYF. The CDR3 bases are TGTGCCAGCAGAACCGGACTAGCGGGATACTCACCCCCCACAGATACGCAGTATTTT.

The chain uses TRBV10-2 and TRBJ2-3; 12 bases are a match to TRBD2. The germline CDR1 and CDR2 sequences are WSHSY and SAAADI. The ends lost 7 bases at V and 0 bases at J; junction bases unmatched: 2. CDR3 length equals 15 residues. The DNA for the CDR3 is TGCGCCAGCATTGGACTAGCGGGAAGCACAGATACGCAGTATTTT. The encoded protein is CASIGLAGSTDTQYF.